This entry lists 10 T cell receptor beta chains sequenced from one sample in a study of neoadjuvant anti-PD-1 for oral cavity cancer (dated by TCRdb to the early 2020s). The time point label here, explained by the study, means: after neoadjuvant nivolumab, at surgical resection. Libraries were built with the immunoSEQ multiplex PCR assay. The table was pulled from immuneACCESS by TCRdb, which kept in-frame rearrangements only. Such tables lose some clones; where checked, under half of the loss comes from unresolved V genes, and the rest has no known cause. The sample includes about 39,000 clones, with about three quarters observed a single time. The ten biggest clones cover 4.8% of the sample. Source: PBMCs, taken after nivolumab (anti-PD-1) treatment. Receptors originate from a person aged 40 to 85 with oral cavity squamous cell carcinoma.

CDR3 DNA: TGTGCCAGCAGCTTAGTGGTAGGGGTTGGGGAGCTGTTTTTT. It yields the protein CASSLVVGVGELFF. The chain couples TRBV11-2 to TRBJ2-2, with TRBD1 as a possible D gene (5 bases). This CDR3 is 14 amino acids long. CDR1 and CDR2 from the germline V gene are SGHAT and FQNNGV. V dropped 1 base and J dropped 8 bases, with 11 bases sitting between them.

CDR3 sequence (DNA): TGTGCCAGCAGTGTAGGACAGGGGAGCTATGGCTACACCTTC. Translating it yields CASSVGQGSYGYTF. The rearrangement uses TRBV2 and TRBJ1-2; 9 nucleotides align to TRBD1. The CDR3 spans 14 residues. The J segment lost 4 bases and the V segment lost 4 bases, leaving 4 bases of the junction unmatched. Germline V gene data show CDR1 as SNHLY and CDR2 as FYNNEI.

This sequence joins TRBV11-2 and TRBJ2-3; the D is unclear. The CDR3 loop spans 15 amino acids. The germline V gene has CDR1 SGHAT and CDR2 FQNNGV. Trimming left V 1 base short and J 6 bases short, with 14 bases between. The CDR3 DNA reads as TGTGCCAGCAGCTTAGGTCCCCTTAACCGGGATACGCAGTATTTT. This translates into CASSLGPLNRDTQYF.

This chain uses TRBV5-1 with TRBJ2-7; possible D gene TRBD2, 5 bases. Trimming stripped 1 base from V and 0 bases from J, with 14 bases between. Germline CDR1 and CDR2: SGHRS and YFSETQ. There are 16 residues in the CDR3. The CDR3 spells CASSLTSPVGSYEQYF. The CDR3 DNA reads as TGCGCCAGCAGCTTGACTAGTCCCGTTGGCTCCTACGAGCAGTACTTC.

The CDR3 nucleotides read TGTGCCAGCAGCCCCGATGGGGCCCGACTAGATGGCACAGATACGCAGTATTTT. Protein product: CASSPDGARLDGTDTQYF. V gene TRBV7-3 combines with J gene TRBJ2-3; D is perhaps TRBD2 (6 bases). Between the trimmed V and J ends, which lost 5 bases and 1 base, there was a span of 22 bases. The germline CDR1 and CDR2 sequences are SGHTA and FQGTGA. CDR3 length: 18 amino acids.

The rearrangement links TRBV7-3 to TRBJ1-1; D may be TRBD1 (5 bases). Trimming removed 8 bases at V and 2 bases at J, with 12 bases between. This CDR3 has 13 residues. Germline assignment: CDR1 SGHTA and CDR2 FQGTGA. The CDR3 sequence: CASAGQHNTEAFF. The CDR3 nucleotides read TGTGCCAGCGCGGGGCAGCACAACACTGAAGCTTTCTTT.

The chain carries TRBV5-6 and TRBJ2-7; possibly TRBD1 for D (6 bases). Trimming removed 4 bases at V and 1 base at J, with 15 bases between. Germline lookup yields CDR1 SGHDT and CDR2 YYEEEE. The CDR3 has 15 amino acids. The CDR3 is CASSPRGQFSYEQYF. For the CDR3, the DNA is TGTGCCAGCAGCCCCCGCGGACAGTTTTCCTACGAGCAGTACTTC. Full variable domain (missing parts from reference TRBV5-6 and TRBJ2-7): DAGVTQSPTHLIKTRGQQVTLRCSPKSGHDTVSWYQQALGQGPQFIFQYYEEEERQRGNFPDRFSGHQFPNYSSELNVNALLLGDSALYLCASSPRGQFSYEQYFGPGTRLTVT.

As DNA, the CDR3 is TGCAGCGTTACCCAACCCGGGACAGGGTACTACAATGAGCAGTTCTTC. Its protein product is CSVTQPGTGYYNEQFF. The chain carries TRBV29-1 and TRBJ2-1; 9 bases agree with TRBD1. This CDR3 contains 16 residues. J gave up 3 bases and V 5 bases, and 11 bases lay outside the gene matches. CDR1 and CDR2 (germline): SQVTM, ANQGSEA.

The rearrangement joins TRBV7-8 to TRBJ2-1; TRBD2 aligns across 12 bases. CDR3 size: 18 residues. Per germline, CDR1 SGHVS and CDR2 FQNEAQ. Trimming took 3 bases from V and 3 from J; bases not matched to a gene: 9. CDR3 region: CASSFGLAGGPYYNEQFF. The CDR3 nucleotides are TGTGCCAGCAGCTTCGGGCTAGCGGGGGGGCCCTACTACAATGAGCAGTTCTTC.

V usage is TRBV2 and J usage is TRBJ1-6; D is ambiguous. The germline V gene has CDR1 SNHLY and CDR2 FYNNEI. V gave up 6 bases and J gave up 3 bases, with 12 bases separating them. The CDR3 length is 15 residues. This chain's CDR3 is CASRESARYNSPLHF. Here the CDR3 DNA reads TGTGCCAGCAGGGAGTCGGCCCGCTATAATTCACCCCTCCACTTT.